The source of this T cell receptor (beta chain) is a study of T cells after yellow fever vaccination. Study-wide context: For low cell numbers, libraries were made with SMART-Seq v4 Ultra Low Input. Study-level results: Clones that expanded after primary vaccination mostly reappeared after the booster (around 96% CD4, approximately 89% CD8). CD4 and CD8 compartments shared a small share of clonotypes.

One entry per CDR3 protein results from TCRdb running MiXCR on the 5' RACE reads. The table lists some 120,000 distinct CDR3 sequences, more than 7.5% of them singletons. V shed 0 bases and J shed 0 bases, with 17 bases lying between them. The CDR3 runs to 18 residues. Germline V gene sequence: CDR1 LGHNA, CDR2 YSLEER. This clonotype was found many times. What it binds is unknown. The chain links TRBV4-3 to TRBJ2-5, with TRBD1 as a possible D gene (6 bases). This clonotype was obtained from a man aged 30 to 45 who received the YFV17D yellow fever vaccine. The specimen was CD8+ T cells sorted from PBMCs, collected 45 days after the yellow fever booster vaccination. This CDR3 is CASSQDPFFRDNQETQYF. CDR3 DNA sequence: TGCGCCAGCAGCCAAGATCCCTTTTTCCGGGACAACCAAGAGACCCAGTACTTC.